The 12 T cell receptor beta chains below all came from one sample that was sequenced in a study of regulatory T cells in long-lasting Graves disease. Arm-PCR of CDR3 regions with iRepertoire HTBI primers generated TCR beta libraries. TCRdb processed the multiplex PCR reads anew with MiXCR; each CDR3 protein has one entry. Here the sample spans under 300,000 distinct CDR3 sequences, around 20% being singletons. Time point denoted: newly diagnosed GD, antithyroid drugs for less than 3 months. Isolated PBMC RNA provided the starting material for the TCR library. Sequenced here: peripheral blood mononuclear cells (PBMCs), sampled at new diagnosis, from a patient treated with antithyroid drugs. Every receptor here comes from a female donor with Graves disease.

V gene TRBV5-6 combines with J gene TRBJ2-1; perhaps TRBD2 as D (6 bases). Per germline, CDR1 SGHDT and CDR2 YYEEEE. This CDR3 comprises 13 residues. Trimming left V 7 bases short and J 5 bases short, with 13 bases between. The CDR3 loop reads CASAGRRDNEQFF. The CDR3 DNA follows: TGTGCCAGCGCGGGACGGAGAGACAATGAGCAGTTCTTC. The variable domain in full, completed from reference TRBV5-6 and TRBJ2-1, reads DAGVTQSPTHLIKTRGQQVTLRCSPKSGHDTVSWYQQALGQGPQFIFQYYEEEERQRGNFPDRFSGHQFPNYSSELNVNALLLGDSALYLCASAGRRDNEQFFGPGTRLTVL.

This clonotype came up many times. The gene calls are TRBV18 and TRBJ1-1; 7 bases line up with TRBD1. The V gene end was trimmed by 2 bases and the J gene end by 6 bases; junction bases not matched to a gene: 3. This CDR3 has 13 amino acids. From germline, CDR1 is KGHSH and CDR2 LQKENI. The CDR3 reads CASSPEGAAEAFF. CDR3 in DNA: TGTGCCAGCTCACCAGAGGGGGCCGCTGAAGCTTTCTTT.

This clonotype was observed many times. This rearrangement joins TRBV6-2 or TRBV6-3 to TRBJ2-1; D may be TRBD1 (6 bases). CDR3 size: 12 residues. The germline V gene encodes CDR1 MNHEY and CDR2 SVGEGT. Trimming pared 7 bases from V and 4 bases from J, leaving 8 bases between. This chain's CDR3 is CASTDRYNEQFF. The CDR3 DNA sequence: TGTGCCAGCACCGACAGGTACAATGAGCAGTTCTTC.

This clonotype occurred many times. This rearrangement joins TRBV6-1 to TRBJ2-2; the D gene is possibly TRBD1 (5 bases). V was clipped by 7 bases and J by 0 bases, with 12 bases between them. Germline values: CDR1 MNHNS, CDR2 SASEGT. The CDR3 is made up of 15 amino acids. For the CDR3, the DNA is TGTGCCAGCAATTCCGACAGTACGAACACCGGGGAGCTGTTTTTT. Amino acids: CASNSDSTNTGELFF.

Remarks on this clonotype: It may be a read error: a sequence one base away is much more abundant. Because it lacks the conserved phenylalanine or tryptophan at the end, this CDR3 is likely a read error. The chain employs TRBV6-1 and TRBJ2-7; D is possibly TRBD1 (7 bases). V lost 1 base to trimming and J lost 3 bases, with 13 bases between them. This CDR3 has 15 residues. Looked up from germline, CDR1 is MNHNS and CDR2 is SASEGT. The DNA for the CDR3 is TGTGCCAGCAGTGAAGAGGCAGGGGGAGGCTACGAGCAGTACTCC. Protein sequence: CASSEEAGGGYEQYS.

This clonotype was counted ten times or more. The chain is built from TRBV12-3 or TRBV12-4 and TRBJ1-2, with D possibly being TRBD1 (5 bases). The ends were cut back, 4 bases at V and 3 bases at J, with 9 bases in the middle. This CDR3 is built from 13 residues. DNA for the CDR3: TGTGCCAGCAGTTCGGGGGTTGACTATGGCTACACCTTC. Amino acids: CASSSGVDYGYTF.

This clonotype was observed many times. This chain links TRBV20-1 with TRBJ2-3, with 10 bases that match TRBD2. CDR3 size: 14 residues. The germline V gene has CDR1 DFQATT and CDR2 SNEGSKA (reference sequence). After removal of 5 bases from V and 5 bases from J, the junction contained 7 bases not matched to a gene. CDR3 DNA: TGCAGTGCTCCTGCCACTAGCGGGGAAGATACGCAGTATTTT. Amino acids: CSAPATSGEDTQYF.

The chain uses TRBV12-3 or TRBV12-4 and TRBJ2-7; TRBD1 matches at 10 bases. The CDR3 spans 13 residues. V shed 6 bases and J 4 bases; nucleotides not matched to a gene: 3. The CDR3 here is CASSGQGEYEQYF. The CDR3 DNA reads as TGTGCCAGCAGCGGACAGGGGGAGTACGAGCAGTACTTC.

This clonotype was detected many times. The chain links TRBV19 to TRBJ1-1; D unresolved. This CDR3 spans 12 amino acids. The V gene's germline CDR1 is LNHDA and CDR2 SQIVND (reference sequence). V was clipped by 9 bases and J by 1 base, with 9 bases between them. The chain's CDR3 is CASRGRNTEAFF. CDR3 bases: TGTGCCAGCCGAGGCAGGAACACTGAAGCTTTCTTT.

This clonotype appeared many times. This chain uses TRBV27 with TRBJ1-1, with D uncertain. The CDR3 covers 14 residues. CDR1 and CDR2 from the germline V gene are MNHEY and SMNVEV (reference sequence). Trimming shortened V by 3 bases and J by 1 base, and 9 bases separated the two germline ends. The chain's CDR3 is CASSFPGANTEAFF. CDR3 DNA: TGTGCCAGCAGTTTTCCGGGCGCGAACACTGAAGCTTTCTTT.

A note on this clonotype: A read error may produce the germline difference seen at one junction end. The gene calls are TRBV6-5 and TRBJ2-7, with D unclear. CDR1 and CDR2 (germline): MNHEY, SVGAGI. The CDR3 spans 12 residues. In DNA form, the CDR3 reads TGTACCAGCAGTTACCCCCCAGCCGAGCAGTACTTC. This codes for CTSSYPPAEQYF.

Ten or more counts support this clonotype. The chain carries TRBV3-2 and TRBJ2-1; the tabulated D call, TRBD1, remains unverified against the DNA. TRBV3-2 is classified as a pseudogene. The CDR3 runs to 18 residues. CDR3 in amino acids: CASSQEREGAGGKHEQFF. DNA of the CDR3: TGTGCCAGCAGCCAAGAAAGGGAAGGGGCAGGGGGCAAGCATGAGCAGTTCTTC.